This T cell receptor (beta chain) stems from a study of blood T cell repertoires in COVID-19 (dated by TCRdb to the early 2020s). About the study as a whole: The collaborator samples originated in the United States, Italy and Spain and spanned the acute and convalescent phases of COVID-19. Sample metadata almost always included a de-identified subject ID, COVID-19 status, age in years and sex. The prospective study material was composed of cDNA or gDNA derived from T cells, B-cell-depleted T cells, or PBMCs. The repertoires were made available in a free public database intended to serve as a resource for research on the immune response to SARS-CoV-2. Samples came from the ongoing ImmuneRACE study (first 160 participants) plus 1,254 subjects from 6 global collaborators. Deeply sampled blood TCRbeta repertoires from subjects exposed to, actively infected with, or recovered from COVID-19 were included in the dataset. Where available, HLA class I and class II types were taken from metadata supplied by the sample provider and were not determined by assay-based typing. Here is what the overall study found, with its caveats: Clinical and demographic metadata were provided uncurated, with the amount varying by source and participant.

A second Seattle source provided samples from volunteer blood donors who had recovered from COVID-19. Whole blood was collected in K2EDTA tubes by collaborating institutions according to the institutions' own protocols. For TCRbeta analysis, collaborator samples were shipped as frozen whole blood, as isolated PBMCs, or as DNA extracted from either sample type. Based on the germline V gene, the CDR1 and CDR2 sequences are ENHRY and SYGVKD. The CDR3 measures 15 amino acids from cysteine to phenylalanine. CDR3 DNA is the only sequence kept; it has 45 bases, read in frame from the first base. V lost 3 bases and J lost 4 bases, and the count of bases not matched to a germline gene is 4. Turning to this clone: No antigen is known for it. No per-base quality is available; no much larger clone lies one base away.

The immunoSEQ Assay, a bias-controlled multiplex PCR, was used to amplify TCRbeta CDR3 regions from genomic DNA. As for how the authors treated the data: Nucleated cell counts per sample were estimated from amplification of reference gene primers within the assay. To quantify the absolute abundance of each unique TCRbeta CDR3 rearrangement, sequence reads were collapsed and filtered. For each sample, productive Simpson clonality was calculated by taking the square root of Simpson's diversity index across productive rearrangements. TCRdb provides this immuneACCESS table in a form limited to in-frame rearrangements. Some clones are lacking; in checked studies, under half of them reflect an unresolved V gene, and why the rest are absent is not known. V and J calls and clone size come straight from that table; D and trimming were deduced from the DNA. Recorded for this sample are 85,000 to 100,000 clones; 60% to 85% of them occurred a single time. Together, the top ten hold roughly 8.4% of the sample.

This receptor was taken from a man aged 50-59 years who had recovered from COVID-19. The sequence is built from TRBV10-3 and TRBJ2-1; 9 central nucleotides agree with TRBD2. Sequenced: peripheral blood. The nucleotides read TGTGCCATCAGTGACTCGACTAGCGGATACAATGAGCAGTTCTTC. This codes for CAISDSTSGYNEQFF.